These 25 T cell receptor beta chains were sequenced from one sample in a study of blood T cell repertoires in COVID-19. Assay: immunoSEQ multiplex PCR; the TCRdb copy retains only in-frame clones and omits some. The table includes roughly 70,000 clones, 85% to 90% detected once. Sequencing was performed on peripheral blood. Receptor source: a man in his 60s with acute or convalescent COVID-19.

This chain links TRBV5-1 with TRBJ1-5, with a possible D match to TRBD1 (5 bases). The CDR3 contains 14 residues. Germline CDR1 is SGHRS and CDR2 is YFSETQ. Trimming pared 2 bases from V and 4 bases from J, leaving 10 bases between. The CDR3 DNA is TGCGCCAGCAGCTTAGATGGGGCAAATCAGCCCCAGCATTTT. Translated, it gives CASSLDGANQPQHF.

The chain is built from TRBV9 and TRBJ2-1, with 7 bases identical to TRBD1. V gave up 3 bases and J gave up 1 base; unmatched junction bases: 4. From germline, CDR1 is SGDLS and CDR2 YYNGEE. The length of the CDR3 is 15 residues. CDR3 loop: CASSARGLSYNEQFF. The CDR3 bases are TGTGCCAGCAGCGCTAGGGGGCTGTCCTACAATGAGCAGTTCTTC.

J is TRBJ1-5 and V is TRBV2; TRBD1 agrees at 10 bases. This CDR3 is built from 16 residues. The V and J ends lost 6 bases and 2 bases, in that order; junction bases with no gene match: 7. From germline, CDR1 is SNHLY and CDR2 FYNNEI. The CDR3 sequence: CASRGSTGGGNQPQHF. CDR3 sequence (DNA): TGTGCCAGCAGGGGATCGACAGGGGGCGGCAATCAGCCCCAGCATTTT.

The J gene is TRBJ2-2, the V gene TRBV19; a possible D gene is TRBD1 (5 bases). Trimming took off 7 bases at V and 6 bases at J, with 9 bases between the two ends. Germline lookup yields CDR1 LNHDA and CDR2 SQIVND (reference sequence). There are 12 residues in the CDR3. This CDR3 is CASKRGSGELFF. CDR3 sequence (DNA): TGTGCCAGTAAAAGGGGCTCCGGGGAGCTGTTTTTT.

The CDR3 spells CASSPGTGVFEQYF. The CDR3 DNA follows: TGTGCCAGCAGTCCCGGGACAGGGGTATTCGAGCAGTACTTC. The chain combines TRBV27 with TRBJ2-7; 10 bases map to TRBD1. CDR1 is MNHEY, CDR2 SMNVEV, per germline (reference sequence). V gave up 5 bases and J gave up 6 bases; unmatched junction bases: 7. CDR3 length: 14 residues.

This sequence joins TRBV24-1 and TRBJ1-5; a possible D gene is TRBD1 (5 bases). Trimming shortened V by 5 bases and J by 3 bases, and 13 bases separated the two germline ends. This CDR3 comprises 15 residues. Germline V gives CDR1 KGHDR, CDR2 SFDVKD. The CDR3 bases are TGTGCCACCAGTGTAAGTGGGGCGACCAATCAGCCCCAGCATTTT. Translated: CATSVSGATNQPQHF.

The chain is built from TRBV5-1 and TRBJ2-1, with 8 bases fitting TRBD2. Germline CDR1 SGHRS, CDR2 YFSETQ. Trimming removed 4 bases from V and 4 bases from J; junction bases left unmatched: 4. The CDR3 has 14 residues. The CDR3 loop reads CASSLTGGYNEQFF. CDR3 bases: TGCGCCAGCAGCCTGACGGGGGGGTACAATGAGCAGTTCTTC.

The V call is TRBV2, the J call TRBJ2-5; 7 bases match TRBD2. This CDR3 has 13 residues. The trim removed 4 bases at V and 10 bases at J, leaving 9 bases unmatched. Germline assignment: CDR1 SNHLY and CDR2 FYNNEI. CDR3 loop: CASSVSSGWIQYF. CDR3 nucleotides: TGTGCCAGCAGTGTTTCTAGCGGCTGGATCCAGTACTTC. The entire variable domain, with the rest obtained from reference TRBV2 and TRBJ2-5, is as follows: EPEVTQTPSHQVTQMGQEVILRCVPISNHLYFYWYRQILGQKVEFLVSFYNNEISEKSEIFDDQFSVERPDGSNFTLKIRSTKLEDSAMYFCASSVSSGWIQYFGPGTRLLVL.

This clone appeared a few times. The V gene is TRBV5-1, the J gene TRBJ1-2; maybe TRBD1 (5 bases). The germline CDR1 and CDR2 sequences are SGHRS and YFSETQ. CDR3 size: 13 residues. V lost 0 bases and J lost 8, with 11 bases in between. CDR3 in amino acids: CASSLDRYLGYTF. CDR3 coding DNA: TGCGCCAGCAGCTTGGACAGGTACCTAGGCTACACCTTC.

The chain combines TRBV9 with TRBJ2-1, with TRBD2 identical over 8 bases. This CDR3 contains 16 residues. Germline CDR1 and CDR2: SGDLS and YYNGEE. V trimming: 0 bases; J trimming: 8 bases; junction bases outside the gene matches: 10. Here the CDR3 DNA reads TGTGCCAGCAGCGTAGCTGGCCGGGGGGGCGCATATGAGCAGTTCTTC. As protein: CASSVAGRGGAYEQFF.

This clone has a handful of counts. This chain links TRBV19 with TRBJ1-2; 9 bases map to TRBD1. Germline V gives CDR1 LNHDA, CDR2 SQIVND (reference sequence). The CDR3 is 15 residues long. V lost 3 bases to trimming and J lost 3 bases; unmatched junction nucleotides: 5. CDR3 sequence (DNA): TGTGCCAGTAGTATTGAGGACAGGGGCGACTATGGCTACACCTTC. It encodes CASSIEDRGDYGYTF.

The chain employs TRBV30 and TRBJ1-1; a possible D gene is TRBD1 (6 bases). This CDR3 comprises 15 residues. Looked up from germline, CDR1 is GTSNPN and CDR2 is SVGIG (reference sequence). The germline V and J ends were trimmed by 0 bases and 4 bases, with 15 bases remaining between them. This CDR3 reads CAWSVPTGIGTEAFF. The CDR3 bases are TGTGCCTGGAGTGTACCCACAGGGATCGGCACTGAAGCTTTCTTT.

DNA of the CDR3: TGTGCCAGTACCAACCCGACAGGGGCGCTGAACACTGAAGCTTTCTTT. It encodes CASTNPTGALNTEAFF. The chain carries TRBV19 and TRBJ1-1; 8 bases fit TRBD1. Trimming took 7 bases from V and 0 from J; bases not matched to a gene: 10. Germline V lookup: CDR1 LNHDA, CDR2 SQIVND (reference sequence). The CDR3 consists of 16 residues.

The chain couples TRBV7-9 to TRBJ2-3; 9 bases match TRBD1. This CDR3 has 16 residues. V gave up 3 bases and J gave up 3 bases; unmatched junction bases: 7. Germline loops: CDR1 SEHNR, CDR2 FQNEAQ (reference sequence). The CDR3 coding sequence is TGTGCCAGCAGCTTGACAGGGGGGGGAGGGACAGATACGCAGTATTTT. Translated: CASSLTGGGGTDTQYF.

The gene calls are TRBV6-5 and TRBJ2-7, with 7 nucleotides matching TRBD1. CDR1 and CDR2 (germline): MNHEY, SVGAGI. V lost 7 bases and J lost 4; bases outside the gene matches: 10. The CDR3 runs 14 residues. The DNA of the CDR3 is TGTGCCAGCACCCAGACAGGGAATATATACGAGCAGTACTTC. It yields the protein CASTQTGNIYEQYF.

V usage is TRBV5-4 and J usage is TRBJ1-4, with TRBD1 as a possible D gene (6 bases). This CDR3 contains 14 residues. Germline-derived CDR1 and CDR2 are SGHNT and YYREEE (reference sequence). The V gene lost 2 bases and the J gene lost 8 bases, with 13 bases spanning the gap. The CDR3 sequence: CASSLQGLDEKLFF. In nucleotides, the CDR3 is TGTGCCAGCAGCTTACAGGGCTTAGACGAAAAACTGTTTTTT.

As DNA, the CDR3 is TGTGCCAGCAGCCAAGAGGACAGGGCAAATTCACCCCTCCACTTT. Protein sequence: CASSQEDRANSPLHF. This chain uses TRBV3-1 (or the pseudogene TRBV3-2) with TRBJ1-6; 8 positions match TRBD1. Germline V gene data show CDR1 as LGHDT and CDR2 as YNNKEL (reference sequence). With V trimmed by 0 bases and J by 7 bases, 2 bases remained unmatched. This CDR3 contains 15 residues.

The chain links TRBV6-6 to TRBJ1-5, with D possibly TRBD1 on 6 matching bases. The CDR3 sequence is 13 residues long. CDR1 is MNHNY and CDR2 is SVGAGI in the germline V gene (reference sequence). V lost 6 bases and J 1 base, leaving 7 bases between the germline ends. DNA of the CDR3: TGTGCCAGCAGCAGGGGAAGCAATCAGCCCCAGCATTTT. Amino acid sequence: CASSRGSNQPQHF.

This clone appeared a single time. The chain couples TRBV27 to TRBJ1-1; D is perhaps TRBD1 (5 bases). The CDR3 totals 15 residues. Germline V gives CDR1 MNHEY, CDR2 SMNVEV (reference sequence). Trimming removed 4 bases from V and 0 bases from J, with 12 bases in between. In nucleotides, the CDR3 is TGTGCCAGCAGTTCCCTGACAGCTTTGAACACTGAAGCTTTCTTT. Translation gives CASSSLTALNTEAFF.

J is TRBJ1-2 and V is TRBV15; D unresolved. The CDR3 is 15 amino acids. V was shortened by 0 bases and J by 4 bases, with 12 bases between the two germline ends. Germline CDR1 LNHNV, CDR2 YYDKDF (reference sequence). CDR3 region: CATSRDINSGYGYTF. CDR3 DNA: TGTGCCACCAGCAGAGACATAAACAGCGGCTATGGCTACACCTTC.

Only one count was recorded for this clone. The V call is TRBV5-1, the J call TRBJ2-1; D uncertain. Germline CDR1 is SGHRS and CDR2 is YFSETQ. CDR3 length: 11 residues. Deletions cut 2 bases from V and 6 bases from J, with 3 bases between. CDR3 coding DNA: TGCGCCAGCAGCTTCGGCAATGAGCAGTTCTTC. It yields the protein CASSFGNEQFF.

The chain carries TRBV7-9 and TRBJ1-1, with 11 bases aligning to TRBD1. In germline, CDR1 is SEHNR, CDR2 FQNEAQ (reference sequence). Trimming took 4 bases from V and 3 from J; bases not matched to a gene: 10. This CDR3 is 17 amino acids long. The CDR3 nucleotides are TGTGCCAGCAGCTCGATCGGACAGGGGGCGCAGGACACTGAAGCTTTCTTT. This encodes CASSSIGQGAQDTEAFF.

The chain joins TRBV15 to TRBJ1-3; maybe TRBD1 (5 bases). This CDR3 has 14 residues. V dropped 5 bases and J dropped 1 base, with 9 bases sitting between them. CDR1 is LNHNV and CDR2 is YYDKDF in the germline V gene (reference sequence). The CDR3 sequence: CATSRQGSGNTIYF. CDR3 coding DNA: TGTGCCACCAGCCGGCAGGGTTCTGGAAACACCATATATTTT.

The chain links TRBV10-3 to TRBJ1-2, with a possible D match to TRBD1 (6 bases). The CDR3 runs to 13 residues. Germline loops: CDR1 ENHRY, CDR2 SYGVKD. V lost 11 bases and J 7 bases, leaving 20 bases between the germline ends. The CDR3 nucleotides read TGTGCCTTTTCAGGGGATCCGACGGGTGGCTACACCTTC. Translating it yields CAFSGDPTGGYTF.

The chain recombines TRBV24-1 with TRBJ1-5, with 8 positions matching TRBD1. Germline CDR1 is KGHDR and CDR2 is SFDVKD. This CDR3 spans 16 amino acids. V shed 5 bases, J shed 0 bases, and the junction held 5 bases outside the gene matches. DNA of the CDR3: TGTGCCACCAGTGCCCACGGACAGGGTAGCAATCAGCCCCAGCATTTT. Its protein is CATSAHGQGSNQPQHF.